A selection of T cell receptor beta chains follows, all from one sample in a study of naive and memory T cell subsets. TCRdb independently ran MiXCR on the 5' RACE reads; one entry per CDR3 protein. The data show 25,000 to 30,000 distinct CDR3 sequences, with around 21% seen just once and roughly 1.8% held by the top ten. Receptors were obtained from a female donor in good health. The CDR3 runs from the conserved cysteine through the conserved F or W. Each record gives: V gene, J gene, CDR3 protein.

>TRBV10-2|TRBJ2-5
CATRTSPETQYF
>TRBV7-9|TRBJ1-2
CASSMGTGHGYTF
>TRBV20-1|TRBJ2-5
CSAIGTGQETQYF
>TRBV12-3/TRBV12-4|TRBJ1-5
CASSPEGRNQPQHF
>TRBV20-1|TRBJ1-6
CSARFGGGTVNNSPLHF
>TRBV6-2/TRBV6-3|TRBJ1-4
CASSRVGVNEKLFF
>TRBV20-1|TRBJ2-3
CSASGTSIPDTQYF
>TRBV20-1|TRBJ2-1
CSAREGGNEQFF
>TRBV6-4|TRBJ1-1
CASSREVNTEAFF
>TRBV10-3|TRBJ2-5
CAISESAAQETQYF
>TRBV29-1|TRBJ1-1
CSVRTGESFF
>TRBV10-3|TRBJ2-1
CAISSYGVGNEQFF
>TRBV29-1|TRBJ2-7
CSVTSGGNEQYF
>TRBV11-2|TRBJ2-5
CASSPELGQETQYF
>TRBV20-1|TRBJ2-5
CSASSGGVETQYF
>TRBV18|TRBJ2-7
CASSPLGTGLDEQYF
>TRBV7-9|TRBJ1-1
CASRQPLVGYTEAFF
>TRBV7-2|TRBJ2-5
CASSLAGGETQYF
>TRBV20-1|TRBJ2-1
CSARQYNEQFF
>TRBV12-3/TRBV12-4|TRBJ2-7
CASSWGTSDEQYF
>TRBV29-1|TRBJ1-3
CSVDGGAGNTIYF
>TRBV12-3/TRBV12-4|TRBJ2-7
CASSRTSGAYEQYF
>TRBV29-1|TRBJ2-1
CSGSGSPYNEQFF
>TRBV29-1|TRBJ1-2
CSVAWGQGRYGYTF
>TRBV2|TRBJ1-5
CASTQGRAYSNQPQHF
>TRBV10-3|TRBJ2-1
CAITPSGGADNEQFF
>TRBV29-1|TRBJ2-7
CSVNPGGEQYF
>TRBV7-2|TRBJ2-1
CASSLAAPRSNEQFF
>TRBV10-3|TRBJ2-7
CAISESAGGYEQYF
>TRBV29-1|TRBJ1-1
CSGGLAFF
>TRBV16|TRBJ1-5
CASSQGPGGIRPQHF
>TRBV30|TRBJ1-5
CAWSVGTYTNQPQHF
>TRBV6-1|TRBJ2-2
CASLGRARTGELFF
>TRBV20-1|TRBJ1-5
CSARPTGAQPQHF
>TRBV29-1|TRBJ2-3
CSVATWDYNTDTQYF
>TRBV20-1|TRBJ2-6
CSAEGAGANVLTF
>TRBV29-1|TRBJ1-1
CSVATGPGTEAFF
>TRBV20-1|TRBJ2-1
CSARGTSRVNEQFF
>TRBV7-2|TRBJ1-6
CASSLGASVMAPLHF
>TRBV12-3/TRBV12-4|TRBJ2-7
CASSFGSDLDEQYF
>TRBV6-1|TRBJ2-3
CASSERWGSTDTQYF
>TRBV29-1|TRBJ2-6
CSAESGANVLTF
>TRBV29-1|TRBJ1-1
CSALTGGNTEAFF
>TRBV20-1|TRBJ2-1
CSARNPSGRVNEQFF
>TRBV5-1|TRBJ2-7
CASSLATGVSYEQYF
>TRBV7-9|TRBJ1-4
CASSPTTGSEKLFF
>TRBV7-6|TRBJ1-1
CASSYRGTTEAFF
>TRBV19|TRBJ2-4
CASSPGQLLNIQYF
>TRBV6-5|TRBJ2-7
CASSYSRTATYEQYF
>TRBV7-8|TRBJ2-1
CASSLDSGTSGFDEQFF
>TRBV10-3|TRBJ2-1
CAISAVSSGNNEQFF
>TRBV7-2|TRBJ1-4
CASSLLGSGGEKLFF
>TRBV5-1|TRBJ1-1
CASSQVGNTEAFF
>TRBV6-1|TRBJ2-7
CASSAGTGPYEQYF
>TRBV12-3/TRBV12-4|TRBJ2-1
CASSLVGEQFF
>TRBV29-1|TRBJ1-2
CSVEADYGYTF
>TRBV4-3|TRBJ2-5
CASSQEGWHIRYF
>TRBV7-9|TRBJ1-4
CASSPRRGTSTNEKLFF